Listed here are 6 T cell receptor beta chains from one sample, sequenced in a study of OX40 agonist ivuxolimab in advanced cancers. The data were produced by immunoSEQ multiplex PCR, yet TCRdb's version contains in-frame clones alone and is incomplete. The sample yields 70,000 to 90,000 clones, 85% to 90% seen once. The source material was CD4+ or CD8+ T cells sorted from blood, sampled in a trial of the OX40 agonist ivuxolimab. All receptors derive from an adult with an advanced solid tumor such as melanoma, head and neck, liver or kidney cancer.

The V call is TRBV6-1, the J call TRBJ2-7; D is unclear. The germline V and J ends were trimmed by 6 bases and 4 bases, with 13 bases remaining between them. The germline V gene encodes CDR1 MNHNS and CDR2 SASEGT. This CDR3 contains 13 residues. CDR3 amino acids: CASSDGLRYEQYF. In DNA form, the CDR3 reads TGTGCCAGCAGCGATGGGCTGCGGTACGAGCAGTACTTC.

The CDR3 region is CAWIGQGWGYGYTF. CDR3 bases: TGTGCCTGGATAGGGCAGGGGTGGGGCTATGGCTACACCTTC. V is TRBV30 and J is TRBJ1-2, with D possibly matching TRBD1 (6 bases). Trimming stripped 4 bases from V and 4 bases from J, with 16 bases between. CDR1 GTSNPN and CDR2 SVGIG come from the germline V gene (reference sequence). The CDR3 loop spans 14 amino acids.

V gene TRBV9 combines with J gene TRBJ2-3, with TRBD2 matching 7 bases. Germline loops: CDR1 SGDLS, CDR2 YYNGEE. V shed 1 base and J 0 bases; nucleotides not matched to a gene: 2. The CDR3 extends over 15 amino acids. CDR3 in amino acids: CASSVSGVSTDTQYF. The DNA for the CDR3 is TGTGCCAGCAGCGTAAGCGGGGTAAGCACAGATACGCAGTATTTT.

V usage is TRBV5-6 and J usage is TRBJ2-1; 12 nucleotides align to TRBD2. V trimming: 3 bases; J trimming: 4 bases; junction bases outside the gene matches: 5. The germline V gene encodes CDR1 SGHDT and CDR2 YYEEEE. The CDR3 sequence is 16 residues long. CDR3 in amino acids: CASSYPSGRVYNEQFF. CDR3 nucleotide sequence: TGTGCCAGCAGCTACCCTAGCGGGAGGGTATACAATGAGCAGTTCTTC.

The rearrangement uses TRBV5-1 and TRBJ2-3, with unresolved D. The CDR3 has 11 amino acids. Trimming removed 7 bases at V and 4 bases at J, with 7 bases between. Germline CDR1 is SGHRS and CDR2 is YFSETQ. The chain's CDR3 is CASSSSDTQYF. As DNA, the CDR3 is TGCGCCAGCTCAAGCTCAGATACGCAGTATTTT.

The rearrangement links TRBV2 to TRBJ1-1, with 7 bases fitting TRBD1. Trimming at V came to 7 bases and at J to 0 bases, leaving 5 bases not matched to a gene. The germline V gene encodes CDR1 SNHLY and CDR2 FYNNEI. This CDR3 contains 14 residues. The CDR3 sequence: CASKVDRMNTEAFF. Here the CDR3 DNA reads TGTGCCAGCAAAGTGGACAGGATGAACACTGAAGCTTTCTTT.